The rows below give T cell receptor beta chains drawn from one sample of a study of blood T cell repertoires in COVID-19. Profiled with immunoSEQ multiplex PCR; TCRdb holds only in-frame clones, not every one. The sample lists approximately 120,000 clones; 74% were seen once. What was sequenced was peripheral blood. Source of these receptors: a man older than 75 with COVID-19, enrolled during active disease. Each CDR3 is given with its conserved first and last residue. A D gene is named only where the DNA matches it firmly. Clone size is given for some rows only: seen once, a few or many times, or a class if the clone is expanded.

TRBJ1-2,-,-,TRBV13,14,CASSDLPGPYGYTF,TGTGCCAGCAGCGATTTGCCGGGTCCTTATGGCTACACCTTC
TRBJ2-3,-,-,TRBV29-1,13,CSVEPGSTDTQYF,TGCAGCGTTGAACCCGGGAGCACAGATACGCAGTATTTT
TRBJ2-2,-,TRBD2,TRBV27,15,CASSSLGGEGGELFF,TGTGCCAGCAGTAGCCTAGGAGGGGAGGGCGGGGAGCTGTTTTTT
TRBJ2-7,-,TRBD2,TRBV7-6,18,CASSPARRTSGAIYEQYF,TGTGCCAGCAGCCCCGCGCGGAGGACTAGCGGGGCAATCTACGAGCAGTACTTC
TRBJ2-1,-,-,TRBV30,13,CARSGASYNEQFF,TGTGCCCGTAGCGGTGCTTCCTACAATGAGCAGTTCTTC
TRBJ2-5,-,-,TRBV2,14,CASSEATGQETQYF,TGTGCCAGCAGTGAAGCGACGGGGCAAGAGACCCAGTACTTC
TRBJ1-1,-,TRBD1,TRBV18,13,CAGGQGANTEAFF,TGTGCCGGCGGCCAGGGGGCGAACACTGAAGCTTTCTTT
TRBJ2-5,-,TRBD2,TRBV28,16,CASSSGGSGSRETQYF,TGTGCCAGCAGTTCTGGGGGTAGCGGGAGTCGAGAGACCCAGTACTTC
TRBJ1-2,once,-,TRBV5-1,12,CASSSESWGYTF,TGCGCCAGCAGCTCTGAGTCTTGGGGCTACACCTTC
TRBJ2-3,few,TRBD1,TRBV5-4,16,CASSAGDRGGLDTQYF,TGTGCCAGCAGCGCAGGGGACAGGGGTGGTTTAGATACGCAGTATTTT
TRBJ1-5,-,-,TRBV3-1/TRBV3-2,15,CASSLTGSSNQPQHF,TGTGCCAGCAGCCTTACAGGGAGTAGCAATCAGCCCCAGCATTTT
TRBJ1-4,-,-,TRBV21-1,15,CASSKGRGFKEKLFF,TGTGCCAGCAGCAAAGGAAGGGGGTTCAAGGAAAAACTGTTTTTT
TRBJ2-7,-,-,TRBV4-2,15,CASSQTGTFSYEQYF,TGTGCCAGCAGCCAGACCGGGACTTTCTCCTACGAGCAGTACTTC
TRBJ2-7,-,TRBD1,TRBV28,16,CASSSAGTGGTYEQYF,TGTGCCAGCAGTTCTGCCGGGACAGGGGGAACCTACGAGCAGTACTTC
TRBJ2-7,-,-,TRBV7-2,15,CASRENTGASYEQYF,TGTGCCAGCAGGGAAAACACAGGAGCCTCCTACGAGCAGTACTTC
TRBJ2-7,-,-,TRBV5-6,11,CASSLSAEQYF,TGTGCCAGCAGCTTGAGCGCCGAGCAGTACTTC
TRBJ2-1,-,TRBD1,TRBV5-1,14,CASSPGQFYNEQFF,TGCGCCAGCAGCCCGGGACAGTTCTACAATGAGCAGTTCTTC
TRBJ2-3,-,-,TRBV7-2,18,CASSLAPLYGRGLDTQYF,TGTGCCAGCAGCTTAGCCCCCCTCTACGGGAGGGGGCTAGATACGCAGTATTTT
TRBJ1-2,-,TRBD1,TRBV4-2,15,CASSQAQTGGYGYTF,TGTGCCAGCAGCCAAGCCCAGACAGGGGGTTATGGCTACACCTTC
TRBJ2-5,-,-,TRBV20-1,15,CSASLPLGGGETQYF,TGCAGTGCTAGTCTCCCCCTAGGTGGGGGGGAGACCCAGTACTTC
TRBJ2-3,-,TRBD2,TRBV5-1,15,CASSLGQTSSDTQYF,TGCGCCAGCAGCTTGGGCCAGACTAGCTCCGATACGCAGTATTTT
TRBJ2-7,-,TRBD1,TRBV5-1,15,CASSAAGTGLNEQYF,TGCGCCAGCAGCGCGGCCGGGACAGGGTTGAACGAGCAGTACTTC
TRBJ1-1,-,-,TRBV3-1/TRBV3-2,13,CASSQGQITEAFF,TGTGCCAGCAGCCAAGGGCAGATCACTGAAGCTTTCTTT
TRBJ2-7,few,TRBD1,TRBV28,14,CASSPGQHLGEQYF,TGTGCCAGCAGTCCGGGACAGCACCTCGGGGAGCAGTACTTC
TRBJ1-3,-,-,TRBV10-3,17,CAIRDNYELDSGNTIYF,TGTGCCATCCGGGACAACTATGAACTCGACTCTGGAAACACCATATATTTT
TRBJ2-7,-,-,TRBV3-1/TRBV3-2,16,CASSPAPFSVSYEQYF,TGTGCCAGCAGCCCGGCCCCCTTTAGCGTGTCCTACGAGCAGTACTTC
TRBJ2-3,-,-,TRBV5-4,13,CASSLFGTDTQYF,TGTGCCAGCAGCTTGTTCGGTACAGATACGCAGTATTTT
TRBJ2-5,-,TRBD2,TRBV6-6,14,CASCLAGGEETQYF,TGTGCCAGCTGCCTAGCGGGAGGGGAAGAGACCCAGTACTTC
TRBJ2-5,-,TRBD2,TRBV7-2,14,CASRDRSGRETQYF,TGTGCCAGCAGGGATCGAAGCGGGAGAGAGACCCAGTACTTC